The following is a TCR beta chain sequence with its context. This sample was included in a study of control samples from healthy donors and cancer patients. Method: immunoSEQ multiplex PCR; TCRdb's copy keeps in-frame clones and lacks some. Altogether around 200,000 clones are present, roughly 93% being singletons, with the ten largest covering almost 1.5%. The V and J ends lost 5 bases and 1 base, in that order; junction bases with no gene match: 5. Germline V gives CDR1 SGHRS, CDR2 YFSETQ. The CDR3 extends over 15 amino acids. The origin of this receptor is a man between 18 and 29 years old in good health. The gene calls are TRBV5-1 and TRBJ2-5, with 10 bases lining up with TRBD1. Sequencing was performed on blood. The CDR3 is CASRRTGGAQETQYF. In nucleotides, the CDR3 is TGCGCCAGCAGGAGGACAGGGGGTGCCCAAGAGACCCAGTACTTC.